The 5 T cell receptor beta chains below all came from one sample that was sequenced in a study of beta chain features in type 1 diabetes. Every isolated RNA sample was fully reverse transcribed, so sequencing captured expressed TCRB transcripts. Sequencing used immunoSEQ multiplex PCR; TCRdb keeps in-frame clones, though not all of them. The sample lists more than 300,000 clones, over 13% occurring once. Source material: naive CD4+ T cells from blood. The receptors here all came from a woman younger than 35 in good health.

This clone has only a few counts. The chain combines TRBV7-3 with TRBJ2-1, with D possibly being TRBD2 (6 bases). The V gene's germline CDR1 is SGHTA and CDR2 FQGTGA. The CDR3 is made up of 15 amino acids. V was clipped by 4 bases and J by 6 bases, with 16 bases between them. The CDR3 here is CASSSWMAGSNEQFF. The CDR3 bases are TGTGCCAGCAGCTCCTGGATGGCGGGGAGCAATGAGCAGTTCTTC. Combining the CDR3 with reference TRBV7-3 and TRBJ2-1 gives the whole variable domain GAGVSQTPSNKVTEKGKYVELRCDPISGHTALYWYRQSLGQGPEFLIYFQGTGAADDSGLPNDRFFAVRPEGSVSTLKIQRTERGDSAVYLCASSSWMAGSNEQFFGPGTRLTVL.

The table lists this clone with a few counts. CDR3 region: CASSGIDRGKLFF. CDR3 nucleotides: TGTGCCAGCAGTGGGATAGACCGGGGAAAACTGTTTTTT. The chain links TRBV25-1 to TRBJ1-4; D call uncertain. The germline V gene has CDR1 MGHDK and CDR2 SYGVNS. The CDR3 totals 13 residues. V shed 4 bases and J shed 10 bases, with 13 bases lying between them. The whole variable domain, remainder taken from reference TRBV25-1 and TRBJ1-4, is EADIYQTPRYLVIGTGKKITLECSQTMGHDKMYWYQQDPGMELHLIHYSYGVNSTEKGDLSSESTVSRIRTEHFPLTLESARPSHTSQYLCASSGIDRGKLFFGSGTQLSVL.

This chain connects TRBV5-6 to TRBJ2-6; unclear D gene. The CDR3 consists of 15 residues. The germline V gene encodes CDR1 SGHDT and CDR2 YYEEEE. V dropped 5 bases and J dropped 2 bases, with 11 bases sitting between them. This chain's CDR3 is CASSLRIAGANVLTF. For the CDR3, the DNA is TGTGCCAGCAGTCTCCGAATAGCTGGGGCCAACGTCCTGACTTTC.

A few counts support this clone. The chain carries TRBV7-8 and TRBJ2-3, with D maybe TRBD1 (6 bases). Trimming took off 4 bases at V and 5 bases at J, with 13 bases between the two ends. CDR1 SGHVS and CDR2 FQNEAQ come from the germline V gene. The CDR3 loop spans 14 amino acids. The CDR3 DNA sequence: TGTGCCAGCAGCTGGACAGCAGGGGTAGATACGCAGTATTTT. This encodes CASSWTAGVDTQYF.

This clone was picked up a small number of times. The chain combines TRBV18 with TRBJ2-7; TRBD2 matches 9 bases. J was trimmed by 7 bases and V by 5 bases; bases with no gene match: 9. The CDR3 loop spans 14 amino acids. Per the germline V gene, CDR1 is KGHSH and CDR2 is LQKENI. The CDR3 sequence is CASSGIAGEGEQYF. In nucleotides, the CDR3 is TGTGCCAGCTCAGGTATAGCGGGAGAGGGAGAGCAGTACTTC.